A selection of T cell receptor beta chains follows, all from one sample in a study of T cell responses to AZD1222 COVID-19 vaccine. TCRdb's copy holds only in-frame clones and misses some; the assay was immunoSEQ multiplex PCR. The data show some 110,000 clones, roughly 92% seen once. This specimen was peripheral blood, taken on day 0 of AZD1222 vaccination. The origin of the receptors is an adult in good health. Both conserved end residues are part of each CDR3. D genes are given only for firm matches. Rows give clone size only sometimes, using once, few, many, or a class for an expanded clone.

j_call	clone_size	d_call	v_call	cdr3_aa	cdr3_nt
TRBJ1-2	.	.	TRBV21-1	CASSNRKTEAMGYGYTF	TGTGCCAGCAGCAATAGGAAGACGGAGGCCATGGGGTATGGCTACACCTTC
TRBJ2-1	few	.	TRBV2	CASSGLAEGEQFF	TGTGCCAGCAGTGGGCTAGCCGAGGGTGAGCAGTTCTTC
TRBJ1-2	few	.	TRBV30	CAWRKGGYTF	TGTGCCTGGAGGAAGGGCGGCTACACCTTC
TRBJ1-1	.	TRBD1	TRBV25-1	CASSELPRQGPLNTEAFF	TGTGCCAGCAGTGAATTGCCCCGACAGGGACCTTTGAACACTGAAGCTTTCTTT
TRBJ2-1	.	.	TRBV11-3	CASSWGLNNEQFF	TGTGCCAGCAGCTGGGGGCTAAACAATGAGCAGTTCTTC
TRBJ1-2	.	.	TRBV6-5	CASSPTGYGYTF	TGTGCCAGCAGTCCTACAGGGTATGGCTACACCTTC
TRBJ1-5	.	.	TRBV29-1	CSVEAAANQPQHF	TGCAGCGTTGAAGCGGCCGCTAATCAGCCCCAGCATTTT
TRBJ1-5	.	TRBD1	TRBV5-6	CASSQRTGTGFNQPQHF	TGTGCCAGCAGCCAGCGGACCGGGACAGGGTTCAATCAGCCCCAGCATTTT
TRBJ2-3	few	TRBD2	TRBV10-2	CASSPSGGLSTDTQYF	TGCGCCAGCAGTCCTAGCGGGGGGCTCAGCACAGATACGCAGTATTTT
TRBJ1-1	.	TRBD1	TRBV29-1	CSVEGTGGFTEAFF	TGCAGCGTCGAGGGTACAGGGGGCTTCACTGAAGCTTTCTTT
TRBJ2-3	.	TRBD2	TRBV7-3	CASSPASGGATDTQYF	TGTGCCAGCAGCCCCGCTAGCGGGGGGGCCACAGATACGCAGTATTTT
TRBJ1-2	.	TRBD1	TRBV30	CAWSGQGGLYGYTF	TGTGCCTGGAGCGGACAGGGTGGTTTGTATGGCTACACCTTC
TRBJ2-4	.	TRBD1	TRBV19	CACRRGLGENIQYF	TGTGCCTGCCGAAGGGGGCTGGGGGAAAACATTCAGTACTTC
TRBJ2-1	.	TRBD1	TRBV30	CAWSPWTGAPVNEQFF	TGTGCCTGGAGTCCCTGGACAGGGGCCCCGGTGAATGAGCAGTTCTTC
TRBJ1-3	.	.	TRBV5-1	CASSSGTSGNTIYF	TGCGCCAGCAGCTCCGGGACCTCTGGAAACACCATATATTTT
TRBJ1-4	.	.	TRBV25-1	CASSDLGKEKLFF	TGTGCCAGCAGTGACTTGGGCAAAGAAAAACTGTTTTTT
TRBJ2-2	.	.	TRBV10-2	CASRGLPNTGELFF	TGCGCCAGCAGAGGACTTCCGAACACCGGGGAGCTGTTTTTT
TRBJ2-1	.	TRBD2	TRBV7-9	CASSRREGPFEQFF	TGTGCCAGCAGTCGGCGGGAGGGCCCGTTTGAGCAGTTCTTC
TRBJ2-3	.	TRBD1	TRBV5-8	CASSPGQGVSTDTQYF	TGTGCCAGCAGCCCCGGACAGGGTGTTTCCACAGATACGCAGTATTTT
TRBJ2-1	.	.	TRBV9	CASSVVVGDEQFF	TGTGCCAGCAGCGTAGTAGTAGGGGATGAGCAGTTCTTC
TRBJ2-5	.	TRBD2	TRBV27	CASSPIKGLAGGPSYQETQYF	TGTGCCAGCAGTCCAATAAAGGGACTAGCGGGGGGGCCCTCGTACCAAGAGACCCAGTACTTC
TRBJ2-5	.	.	TRBV4-1	CASSQVGGETQYF	TGCGCCAGCAGCCAAGTAGGTGGGGAGACCCAGTACTTC
TRBJ1-2	.	TRBD1	TRBV9	CASSVAGTGYNGYTF	TGTGCCAGCAGCGTAGCGGGGACAGGGTACAATGGCTACACCTTC
TRBJ1-1	.	.	TRBV19	CASTSSSEGTEAFF	TGTGCCAGTACCTCCTCTTCCGAGGGGACTGAAGCTTTCTTT
TRBJ1-2	.	.	TRBV6-4	CASKEERKGYTF	TGTGCCAGCAAAGAAGAAAGAAAGGGCTACACCTTC
TRBJ2-1	.	.	TRBV7-2	CASSLGPPGEQFF	TGTGCCAGCAGCTTAGGGCCCCCCGGAGAGCAGTTCTTC
TRBJ1-5	.	.	TRBV30	CAWSSGLDQPQHF	TGTGCCTGGAGTTCCGGGCTCGATCAGCCCCAGCATTTT
TRBJ2-7	.	.	TRBV2	CASTSSGGSYEQYF	TGTGCCAGCACCTCGAGTGGGGGTTCCTACGAGCAGTACTTC
TRBJ2-3	.	.	TRBV5-4	CASSFEGWIKDTQYF	TGTGCCAGCAGCTTTGAAGGGTGGATCAAAGATACGCAGTATTTT
TRBJ2-1	once	.	TRBV5-4	CASSLDRSSYNEQFF	TGTGCCAGCAGCTTGGACAGGAGCTCCTACAATGAGCAGTTCTTC
TRBJ2-5	.	TRBD2	TRBV7-8	CASSLLADFPETQYF	TGTGCCAGCAGCCTACTAGCGGATTTCCCAGAGACCCAGTACTTC
TRBJ1-1	.	.	TRBV6-5	CASSLRWNTEAFF	TGTGCCAGCAGTCTCAGGTGGAACACTGAAGCTTTCTTT
TRBJ2-1	.	.	TRBV9	CASSVRGGGYNEQFF	TGTGCCAGCAGCGTGAGGGGAGGGGGGTACAATGAGCAGTTCTTC
TRBJ1-4	.	.	TRBV3-1/TRBV3-2	CASSQVDTGDNEKLFF	TGTGCCAGCAGCCAAGTCGATACGGGGGATAATGAAAAACTGTTTTTT
TRBJ1-2	.	.	TRBV7-2	CASSLQLEDSYGYTF	TGTGCCAGCAGCCTCCAACTTGAGGACAGCTATGGCTACACCTTC
TRBJ1-3	.	.	TRBV2	CASRGLGGRNTIYF	TGTGCCAGCAGGGGATTGGGGGGAAGAAACACCATATATTTT
TRBJ2-3	.	.	TRBV4-1	CASSLTSSYQSTDTQYF	TGCGCCAGCAGCCTGACGTCGAGCTACCAGAGCACAGATACGCAGTATTTT
TRBJ1-3	.	.	TRBV7-9	CASSPWGYSGNTIYF	TGTGCCAGCAGCCCTTGGGGGTACTCTGGAAACACCATATATTTT
TRBJ1-1	.	.	TRBV6-5	CASLGRWGGTEAFF	TGTGCCAGCCTCGGAAGGTGGGGGGGGACTGAAGCTTTCTTT
TRBJ2-7	.	TRBD1	TRBV6-5	CASSYLTGALYEQYF	TGTGCCAGCAGTTACTTAACAGGGGCCCTCTACGAGCAGTACTTC
TRBJ2-3	.	.	TRBV5-6	CASSLLSPSTDTQYF	TGTGCCAGCAGCTTGTTAAGTCCCAGCACAGATACGCAGTATTTT
TRBJ1-2	.	.	TRBV24-1	CATSDALQVGSSGGYTF	TGTGCCACCAGTGATGCCCTACAAGTGGGGTCGTCTGGGGGCTACACCTTC
TRBJ1-1	.	.	TRBV5-6	CASSWGVLNTEAFF	TGTGCCAGCAGCTGGGGGGTGCTGAACACTGAAGCTTTCTTT
TRBJ2-1	.	TRBD2	TRBV7-9	CASSFPGLAPNEQFF	TGTGCCAGCAGCTTTCCGGGACTAGCACCAAATGAGCAGTTCTTC
TRBJ2-2	many	.	TRBV7-9	CASSSPRGAGRKSGELFF	TGTGCCAGCAGCTCCCCCCGGGGGGCAGGAAGGAAGAGCGGGGAGCTGTTTTTT
TRBJ2-7	.	.	TRBV2	CASSDYYEQYF	TGTGCCAGCAGTGACTACTACGAGCAGTACTTC
TRBJ1-2	.	TRBD1	TRBV7-2	CASSLGGQGVSTF	TGTGCCAGCAGCTTGGGAGGACAGGGTGTATCCACCTTC
TRBJ2-5	.	TRBD2	TRBV6-5	CASGPSGTTQETQYF	TGTGCCAGCGGCCCCTCCGGGACTACGCAAGAGACCCAGTACTTC
TRBJ1-1	.	.	TRBV6-5	CASTSPGAPNTEAFF	TGTGCCAGCACCTCCCCGGGGGCGCCGAACACTGAAGCTTTCTTT
TRBJ1-2	.	.	TRBV2	CASVGGNYGYTF	TGTGCCAGCGTGGGGGGTAACTATGGCTACACCTTC
TRBJ1-6	.	.	TRBV2	CASSEALGGAENSPLHF	TGTGCCAGCAGTGAAGCGCTTGGAGGGGCAGAGAATTCACCCCTCCACTTT
TRBJ2-2	.	.	TRBV7-3	CASSLTGANTGELFF	TGTGCCAGCAGCTTAACCGGAGCGAACACCGGGGAGCTGTTTTTT